Described below is a single T cell receptor beta chain sequence and its context. Its specificity is unknown. The ViraFEST assay expanded antigen-specific CD4+ T cells with viral peptide pools before sequencing. The culture ran for roughly ten days before CD4+ T cells were isolated. Trimming cost V 5 bases and J 0 bases; bases outside gene matches: 10. CDR3 length: 17 residues. The V gene's germline CDR1 is KGHSH and CDR2 LQKENI. This entry is derived from a study of vaccination effects on CD4 cells after COVID-19. Overall study context: BNT162b2 vaccine or mRNA-1273 vaccine was given to participants in two doses.

This table comes from immunoSEQ multiplex PCR, and its TCRdb copy is limited to in-frame clones, with some not included. This table holds some 79,000 clones, 74% found once. Whole-study findings and limits: Early timepoints after infection were absent, and convalescent patients were few in the study. At late timepoints after vaccination, vaccine- and infection-induced clones shrank markedly.

This rearrangement joins TRBV18 to TRBJ1-1; 9 nucleotides agree with TRBD1. The source is a human donor who received a COVID-19 vaccine. Sequenced material: CD4+ T cells from PBMCs cultured with HCoV-229E spike peptides, taken before COVID-19 vaccination. CDR3 sequence (DNA): TGTGCCAGCTCATCCAACTACAGGGGGCAAATGAACACTGAAGCTTTCTTT. Its translation: CASSSNYRGQMNTEAFF.